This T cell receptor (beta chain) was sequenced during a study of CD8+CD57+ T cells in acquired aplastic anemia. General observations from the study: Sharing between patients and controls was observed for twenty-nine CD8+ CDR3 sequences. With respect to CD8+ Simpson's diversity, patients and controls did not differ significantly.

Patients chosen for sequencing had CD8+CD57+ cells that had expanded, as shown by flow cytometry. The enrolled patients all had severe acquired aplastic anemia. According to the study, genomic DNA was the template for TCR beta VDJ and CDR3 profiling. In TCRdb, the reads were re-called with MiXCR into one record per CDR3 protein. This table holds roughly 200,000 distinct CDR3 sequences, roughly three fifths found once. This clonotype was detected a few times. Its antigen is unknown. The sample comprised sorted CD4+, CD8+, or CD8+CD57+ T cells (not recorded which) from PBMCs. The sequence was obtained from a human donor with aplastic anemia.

CDR3 nucleotide sequence: TGCAGTGCCGTCAAGCTAGCGGGAGTGAACACCGGGGAGCTGTTTTTT. Its translation: CSAVKLAGVNTGELFF. The genes are TRBV20-1 and TRBJ2-2; 10 nucleotides match TRBD2. Germline V gives CDR1 DFQATT, CDR2 SNEGSKA (reference sequence). With 6 bases clipped from V and 1 base from J, the junction kept 8 bases outside the gene matches. This CDR3 is built from 16 residues.